The rows below give T cell receptor beta chains drawn from one sample of a study of T cell responses to AZD1222 COVID-19 vaccine. Sequencing was performed with immunoSEQ multiplex PCR; in TCRdb, only in-frame clones are kept and a portion is missing. The profile shows about 66,000 clones, more than 75% of them singletons. Sequencing used peripheral blood, obtained on day 0 of AZD1222 vaccination. The receptors were gathered from an adult in good health. Both conserved end residues are part of each CDR3. D genes are given only for firm matches. Expanded clones are given a class, and other clones once, few, many or no size at all.

j_gene	len	v_gene	abundance	d_gene	CDR3aa	CDR3nt
TRBJ1-2	12	TRBV11-3	once	.	CASSLYSYGYTF	TGTGCCAGCAGCTTATACAGTTATGGCTACACCTTC
TRBJ1-2	14	TRBV6-5	few	.	CASSYVGAARGYTF	TGTGCCAGCAGTTACGTGGGGGCAGCGAGAGGCTACACCTTC
TRBJ2-5	14	TRBV27	.	.	CASSLSTTGETQYF	TGTGCCAGCAGTTTATCGACCACTGGGGAGACCCAGTACTTC
TRBJ2-1	15	TRBV5-4	.	TRBD2	CASSQTSGGFNEQFF	TGTGCCAGCAGCCAGACTAGCGGGGGGTTCAATGAGCAGTTCTTC
TRBJ1-1	13	TRBV7-9	.	.	CASSPRGDTEAFF	TGTGCCAGCAGCCCCCGAGGGGACACTGAAGCTTTCTTT
TRBJ1-4	16	TRBV6-1	.	TRBD1	CASSEMVGTGYRKLFF	TGTGCCAGCAGTGAAATGGTCGGGACAGGGTACCGAAAACTGTTTTTT
TRBJ2-1	16	TRBV15	.	TRBD2	CATSRGTSGGYNEQFF	TGTGCCACCAGCAGAGGAACTAGCGGGGGGTACAATGAGCAGTTCTTC
TRBJ1-5	14	TRBV5-1	.	TRBD1	CASSVGTANQPQHF	TGCGCCAGCAGCGTGGGGACAGCGAATCAGCCCCAGCATTTT
TRBJ2-7	14	TRBV3-1/TRBV3-2	.	TRBD1	CASSPDRSSYEQYF	TGTGCCAGCAGCCCGGACAGGAGCTCCTACGAGCAGTACTTC
TRBJ2-3	16	TRBV5-1	.	TRBD2	CASSLGGTSGTDTQYF	TGCGCCAGCAGCTTGGGGGGGACTAGCGGGACAGATACGCAGTATTTT
TRBJ2-3	16	TRBV28	.	.	CASSSPPGRNTDTQYF	TGTGCCAGCAGTTCCCCCCCCGGGAGAAACACAGATACGCAGTATTTT
TRBJ1-1	16	TRBV5-5	.	.	CASSPLPGTTVTEAFF	TGTGCCAGCAGTCCTCTACCCGGGACCACGGTCACTGAAGCTTTCTTT
TRBJ2-7	13	TRBV6-5	few	.	CASSYHREGEQYF	TGTGCCAGCAGTTATCACAGGGAGGGCGAGCAGTACTTC
TRBJ2-1	12	TRBV7-9	.	.	CASSQDDNEQFF	TGTGCCAGCAGCCAGGACGACAATGAGCAGTTCTTC
TRBJ1-1	12	TRBV19	.	.	CASSKTNTEAFF	TGTGCCAGTAGTAAAACAAACACTGAAGCTTTCTTT
TRBJ1-4	15	TRBV19	.	.	CASSIRRGGGEKLFF	TGTGCCAGTAGTATAAGGAGGGGAGGTGGTGAAAAACTGTTTTTT
TRBJ2-1	15	TRBV7-8	.	.	CASSTARGGPDEQFF	TGTGCCAGCAGTACTGCCCGGGGCGGACCTGATGAGCAGTTCTTC